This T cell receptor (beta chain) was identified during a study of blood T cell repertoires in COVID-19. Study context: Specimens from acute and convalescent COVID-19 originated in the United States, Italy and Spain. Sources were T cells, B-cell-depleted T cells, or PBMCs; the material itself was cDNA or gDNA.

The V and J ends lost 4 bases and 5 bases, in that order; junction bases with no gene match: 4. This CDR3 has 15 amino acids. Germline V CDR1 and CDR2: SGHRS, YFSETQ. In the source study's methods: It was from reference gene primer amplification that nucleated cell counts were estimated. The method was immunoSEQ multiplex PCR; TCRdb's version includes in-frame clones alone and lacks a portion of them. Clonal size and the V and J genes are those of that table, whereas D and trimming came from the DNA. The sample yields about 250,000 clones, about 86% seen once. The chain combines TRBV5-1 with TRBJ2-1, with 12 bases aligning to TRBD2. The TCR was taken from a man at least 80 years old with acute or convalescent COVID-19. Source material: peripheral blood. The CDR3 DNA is TGCGCCAGCAGCAGGACTAGCGGGGAGCACAATGAGCAGTTCTTC. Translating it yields CASSRTSGEHNEQFF.